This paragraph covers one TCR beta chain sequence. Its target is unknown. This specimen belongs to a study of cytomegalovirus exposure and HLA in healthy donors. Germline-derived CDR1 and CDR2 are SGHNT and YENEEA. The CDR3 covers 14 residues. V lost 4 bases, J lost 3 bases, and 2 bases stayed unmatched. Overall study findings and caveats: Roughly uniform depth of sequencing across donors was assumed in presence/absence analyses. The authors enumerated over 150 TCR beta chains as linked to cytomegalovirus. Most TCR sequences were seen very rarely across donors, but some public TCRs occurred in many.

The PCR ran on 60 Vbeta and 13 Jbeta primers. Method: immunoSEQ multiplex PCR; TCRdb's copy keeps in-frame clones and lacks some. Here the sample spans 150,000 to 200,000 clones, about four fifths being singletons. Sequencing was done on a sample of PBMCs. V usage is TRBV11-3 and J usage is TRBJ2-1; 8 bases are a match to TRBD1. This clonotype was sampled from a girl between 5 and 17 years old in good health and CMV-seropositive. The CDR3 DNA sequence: TGTGCCAGCAGCTCACAGGGGGTCTACAATGAGCAGTTCTTC. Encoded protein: CASSSQGVYNEQFF.